The T cell receptor (beta chain) described here comes from a study of blood T cell repertoires in COVID-19. The protocol was immunoSEQ multiplex PCR, while the TCRdb copy is restricted to in-frame clones and leaves out a portion. The repertoire holds about 180,000 clones, with roughly nine tenths as singletons. The germline V gene encodes CDR1 MNHEY and CDR2 SVGAGI. CDR3 length equals 14 residues. The J segment lost 4 bases and the V segment lost 6 bases, leaving 5 bases of the junction unmatched. The chain carries TRBV6-5 and TRBJ2-4; 8 nucleotides line up with TRBD1. Sequencing was performed on peripheral blood. This TCR derives from a man aged 65-85 years with active or convalescent COVID-19. The DNA for the CDR3 is TGTGCCAGCAGCCCGGGACAGGCAAAAAACATTCAGTACTTC. Translating it yields CASSPGQAKNIQYF.